Listed here are 26 T cell receptor beta chains from one sample, sequenced in a study of a mutant IDH1 vaccine in newly diagnosed glioma. Assay used: immunoSEQ multiplex PCR; TCRdb lists only in-frame clones, some missing. The data contain more than 50,000 clones, 80% of them seen just once; the ten biggest clones take up 5.9%. Time point: week 11, during vaccination. In every dose of vaccine, 300 ug of mutant IDH1 20-mer peptide was given alongside topical imiquimod. These receptors' antigens are unknown. Sample: PBMCs, taken from a glioma patient whose treatment included an IDH1 peptide vaccine. Receptor source: a man aged 45-65 years with glioma.

The gene calls are TRBV2 and TRBJ1-2; maybe TRBD1 (5 bases). The CDR3 is 14 residues long. V was trimmed by 4 bases and J by 1 base, leaving 10 bases between them. The germline CDR1 and CDR2 sequences are SNHLY and FYNNEI. CDR3 residues: CASSALRGNYGYTF. In DNA form, the CDR3 reads TGTGCCAGCAGTGCCTTGAGGGGTAACTATGGCTACACCTTC.

This sequence joins TRBV20-1 and TRBJ2-5; no clear D. The V and J ends lost 6 bases and 3 bases respectively, with 8 bases between them. The length of the CDR3 is 11 residues. CDR1 is DFQATT and CDR2 is SNEGSKA in the germline V gene (reference sequence). CDR3 sequence reads: CSAQLEETQYF. CDR3 coding DNA: TGCAGTGCGCAGTTGGAAGAGACCCAGTACTTC.

The rearrangement links TRBV5-5 to TRBJ1-5, with 7 bases identical to TRBD1. The CDR3 has 15 residues. The trim removed 0 bases at V and 6 bases at J, leaving 6 bases unmatched. CDR1 and CDR2 from the germline V gene are SGHKS and YYEKEE (reference sequence). The DNA of the CDR3 is TGTGCCAGCAGCTTGGAACGACAGGGAACTCAGCCCCAGCATTTT. It encodes CASSLERQGTQPQHF. Supplemented by reference TRBV5-5 and TRBJ1-5, the full variable domain reads DAGVTQSPTHLIKTRGQQVTLRCSPISGHKSVSWYQQVLGQGPQFIFQYYEKEERGRGNFPDRFSARQFPNYSSELNVNALLLGDSALYLCASSLERQGTQPQHFGDGTRLSIL.

This chain links TRBV6-1 with TRBJ1-2; tentative D call: TRBD1 (6 bases). The length of the CDR3 is 13 residues. V shed 7 bases and J shed 7 bases, with 16 bases lying between them. CDR1 is MNHNS and CDR2 is SASEGT in the germline V gene. In DNA form, the CDR3 reads TGTGCCAGCACCCCCTCTGGGGGGCCTGGCTACACCTTC. This gives the protein CASTPSGGPGYTF.

J is TRBJ2-5 and V is TRBV9; a possible D gene is TRBD2 (5 bases). Germline CDR1 reads SGDLS; CDR2 reads YYNGEE. The V gene lost 2 bases and the J gene lost 2 bases, with 13 bases spanning the gap. CDR3 size: 15 residues. The CDR3 loop reads CASSVLTGGQETQYF. Here the CDR3 DNA reads TGTGCCAGCAGCGTTTTGACTGGAGGACAAGAGACCCAGTACTTC.

V gene TRBV7-2 combines with J gene TRBJ2-1, with 7 bases aligning to TRBD1. The ends lost 5 bases at V and 6 bases at J; junction bases unmatched: 10. The germline V gene encodes CDR1 SGHTA and CDR2 FQGNSA. CDR3 length: 15 residues. Here the CDR3 DNA reads TGTGCCAGCAGCCGAACGGGACAGCTACCCAATGAGCAGTTCTTC. It specifies CASSRTGQLPNEQFF.

The rearrangement joins TRBV5-1 to TRBJ2-7, with 8 bases matching TRBD1. V dropped 0 bases and J dropped 2; count of bases not matched to a gene: 4. This CDR3 is built from 15 residues. Germline V gene data show CDR1 as SGHRS and CDR2 as YFSETQ. The CDR3: CASSLADRGPYEQYF. As DNA, the CDR3 is TGCGCCAGCAGCTTGGCAGACAGGGGCCCCTACGAGCAGTACTTC.

The chain combines TRBV6-4 with TRBJ2-7; TRBD2 matches at 11 bases. The V and J ends lost 11 bases and 5 bases, in that order; junction bases with no gene match: 5. Germline CDR1 is MRHNA and CDR2 is SNTAGT. There are 12 residues in the CDR3. The CDR3 nucleotides are TGTGCCGCGGGACTAGCGGCCCACGAGCAGTACTTC. Translation gives CAAGLAAHEQYF.

The rearrangement joins TRBV10-3 to TRBJ2-1; possible D gene TRBD1, 6 bases. Germline V CDR1 and CDR2: ENHRY, SYGVKD. The CDR3 is 13 residues long. With 7 bases removed from V and 7 bases from J, the gap between germline ends came to 14 bases. The CDR3 reads CAITADRANEQFF. The CDR3 DNA reads as TGTGCCATCACTGCGGACAGAGCTAATGAGCAGTTCTTC.

The chain recombines TRBV2 with TRBJ2-7; TRBD1 might be the D (6 bases). CDR1 is SNHLY and CDR2 is FYNNEI in the germline V gene. V lost 8 bases to trimming and J lost 6 bases, with 23 bases between them. The CDR3 totals 15 residues. The CDR3 here is CASGAASGATGEQYF. CDR3 DNA sequence: TGTGCCAGCGGGGCGGCGTCAGGGGCTACGGGCGAGCAGTACTTC.

This chain's CDR3 is CASKDGGDCNQPQHF. In DNA form, the CDR3 reads TGTGCCAGCAAAGATGGCGGAGATTGCAATCAGCCCCAGCATTTT. V is TRBV21-1 and J is TRBJ1-5. TRBV21-1 is a listed pseudogene. CDR3 length: 15 amino acids.

The chain combines TRBV2 with TRBJ1-1; maybe TRBD1 (5 bases). There are 13 residues in the CDR3. Germline V lookup: CDR1 SNHLY, CDR2 FYNNEI. V dropped 7 bases and J dropped 11 bases, with 20 bases sitting between them. CDR3 amino acids: CASTEGPLHGAFF. For the CDR3, the DNA is TGTGCCAGCACCGAGGGACCGCTCCACGGGGCTTTCTTT.

The chain is built from TRBV2 and TRBJ2-7, with D tentatively TRBD1 or TRBD2 (5 bases each). CDR1 and CDR2 (germline): SNHLY, FYNNEI. The V end lost 4 bases, the J end lost 2 bases, and 12 bases lay between the germline ends. The CDR3 extends over 14 amino acids. CDR3 in amino acids: CASSGVGTTYEQYF. As DNA, the CDR3 is TGTGCCAGCAGTGGGGTGGGGACCACCTACGAGCAGTACTTC.

V usage is TRBV7-9 and J usage is TRBJ1-2, with TRBD1 matching 8 bases. In germline, CDR1 is SEHNR, CDR2 FQNEAQ (reference sequence). The CDR3 totals 13 residues. With V trimmed by 3 bases and J by 8 bases, 5 bases remained unmatched. CDR3 residues: CASSLGQVEGYTF. CDR3 in DNA: TGTGCCAGCAGCTTGGGACAGGTCGAGGGCTACACCTTC.

This clone is categorized as medium-sized. The rearrangement joins TRBV5-5 to TRBJ1-1; the D gene is possibly TRBD1 (5 bases). The ends were cut back, 4 bases at V and 1 base at J, with 11 bases in the middle. The CDR3 is 14 residues long. Germline CDR1 and CDR2: SGHKS and YYEKEE (reference sequence). The DNA of the CDR3 is TGTGCCAGCAGCCCCAGGGTTAAGAACACTGAAGCTTTCTTT. Translation gives CASSPRVKNTEAFF.

V is TRBV7-9 and J is TRBJ2-5; D gene unclear. This CDR3 has 10 amino acids. From germline, CDR1 is SEHNR and CDR2 FQNEAQ (reference sequence). The ends were cut back, 5 bases at V and 4 bases at J, with 2 bases in the middle. The CDR3 DNA sequence: TGTGCCAGCAGCGGAGAGACCCAGTACTTC. Translation gives CASSGETQYF.

The V gene is TRBV28, the J gene TRBJ2-5, with TRBD1 matching 8 bases. V lost 7 bases and J lost 5; bases outside the gene matches: 15. This CDR3 comprises 16 residues. The germline V gene has CDR1 MDHEN and CDR2 SYDVKM. The CDR3 here is CASTPLSGQGIETQYF. In nucleotides, the CDR3 is TGTGCCAGCACCCCCCTATCCGGACAGGGAATCGAGACCCAGTACTTC. The full variable domain, in which reference TRBV28 and TRBJ2-5 provide the parts outside the CDR3, is DVKVTQSSRYLVKRTGEKVFLECVQDMDHENMFWYRQDPGLGLRLIYFSYDVKMKEKGDIPEGYSVSREKKERFSLILESASTNQTSMYLCASTPLSGQGIETQYFGPGTRLLVL.

V and J are TRBV5-4 and TRBJ2-7; D possibly corresponds to TRBD2 (5 bases). Germline CDR1 SGHNT, CDR2 YYREEE (reference sequence). Trimming removed 2 bases from V and 0 bases from J, with 15 bases in between. The CDR3 has 16 amino acids. CDR3 residues: CASSLGRSGSSYEQYF. CDR3 nucleotides: TGTGCCAGCAGCTTAGGGCGGAGCGGTAGCTCCTACGAGCAGTACTTC. Full variable domain (outside the CDR3, taken from reference TRBV5-4 and TRBJ2-7): ETGVTQSPTHLIKTRGQQVTLRCSSQSGHNTVSWYQQALGQGPQFIFQYYREEENGRGNFPPRFSGLQFPNYSSELNVNALELDDSALYLCASSLGRSGSSYEQYFGPGTRLTVT.

This clone was found once. This CDR3 is also generated by other DNA sequences in the sample. The chain carries TRBV6-5 and TRBJ1-6; TRBD1 agrees at 7 bases. J lost 0 bases, V lost 7 bases, and 3 bases had no gene match. CDR1 MNHEY and CDR2 SVGAGI come from the germline V gene. The CDR3 is 15 residues long. Here the CDR3 DNA reads TGTGCCAGCAATCGACAGGGCTCCTATAATTCACCCCTCCACTTT. It encodes CASNRQGSYNSPLHF.

V is TRBV28 and J is TRBJ1-4, with D unresolved. The CDR3 has 13 residues. Trimming removed 3 bases at V and 0 bases at J, with 2 bases between. Germline loops: CDR1 MDHEN, CDR2 SYDVKM. CDR3 sequence reads: CASSFATNEKLFF. DNA of the CDR3: TGTGCCAGCAGTTTCGCAACTAATGAAAAACTGTTTTTT.

This chain uses TRBV5-5 with TRBJ1-1; D might be TRBD1 (5 bases). Looked up from germline, CDR1 is SGHKS and CDR2 is YYEKEE (reference sequence). The CDR3 is made up of 14 amino acids. V lost 4 bases and J 5 bases, leaving 15 bases between the germline ends. Here the CDR3 DNA reads TGTGCCAGCAGCGGGGGGACGGGGAAAACTGAAGCTTTCTTT. This codes for CASSGGTGKTEAFF.

V is TRBV27 and J is TRBJ1-2, with D possibly TRBD1 on 6 matching bases. The CDR3 is 13 residues long. From germline, CDR1 is MNHEY and CDR2 SMNVEV (reference sequence). The V gene lost 4 bases and the J gene lost 5 bases, with 11 bases spanning the gap. The chain's CDR3 is CASSSPTGYGYTF. In DNA form, the CDR3 reads TGTGCCAGCAGTTCCCCGACAGGTTATGGCTACACCTTC.

The rearrangement uses TRBV28 and TRBJ2-2; no clear D. Trimming took 5 bases from V and 1 from J, leaving 8 bases between them. Germline V gives CDR1 MDHEN, CDR2 SYDVKM. The CDR3 consists of 14 residues. This CDR3 reads CASSKHQNTGELFF. The CDR3 nucleotides are TGTGCCAGCAGTAAGCACCAGAACACCGGGGAGCTGTTTTTT.

Here the CDR3 reads CASSLAGLDSPLHF. The CDR3 DNA follows: TGTGCCAGCAGCTTGGCGGGTCTCGATTCACCCCTCCACTTT. This sequence joins TRBV11-3 and TRBJ1-6, with D unresolved. V lost 3 bases and J lost 8, with 11 bases in between. The CDR3 spans 14 residues. Germline CDR1 reads SGHNT; CDR2 reads YENEEA.

This clone was recorded a few times. The V call is TRBV30, the J call TRBJ1-5; D may be TRBD1 (5 bases). CDR3 length: 13 amino acids. The V gene lost 3 bases and the J gene lost 0 bases, with 6 bases spanning the gap. The germline V gene encodes CDR1 GTSNPN and CDR2 SVGIG (reference sequence). CDR3 in amino acids: CAWRGGSNQPQHF. The DNA for the CDR3 is TGTGCCTGGAGGGGGGGTAGCAATCAGCCCCAGCATTTT.

The V and J genes are TRBV6-4 and TRBJ1-2; D not resolved. Germline CDR1 reads MRHNA; CDR2 reads SNTAGT. The CDR3 runs 13 residues. V lost 6 bases and J lost 8, with 16 bases in between. The DNA of the CDR3 is TGTGCCAGCAGCCCGGGAAGGTTTGTGGGCTACACCTTC. Residues: CASSPGRFVGYTF.